Each of the 27 T cell receptor beta chains below was sequenced from the same sample in a study of a mutant IDH1 vaccine in newly diagnosed glioma (TCRdb year 2021). In light of the paper, this sample's time point label describes: week 5, during vaccination. A 20-mer mutant IDH1 peptide at 300 micrograms in Montanide made up each vaccine dose, which was injected subcutaneously together with topical imiquimod. Their antigens remain unidentified. The method behind the library was the immunoSEQ multiplex PCR assay. TCRdb stores this immuneACCESS table with in-frame sequences only. Part of the clones is absent; in the studies checked, under half of the shortfall reflects unresolved V genes, and no reason is known for the rest. The sample table holds tens of thousands of clones, of which approximately 80% were seen once. The top ten constitute more than 5% of the sample. The input for sequencing was PBMCs, taken from a glioma patient whose treatment included an IDH1 peptide vaccine. The receptor set was obtained from a man aged 35-49 years with glioma.

CDR3 protein: CATSRWRESNQPQHF. CDR3 nucleotides: TGTGCCACCAGCCGGTGGAGGGAAAGCAATCAGCCCCAGCATTTT. The chain uses TRBV15 and TRBJ1-5; D not certain. CDR1 and CDR2 from the germline V gene are LNHNV and YYDKDF (reference sequence). Trimming removed 5 bases from V and 1 base from J, with 12 bases in between. The CDR3 length is 15 residues.

The V call is TRBV2, the J call TRBJ2-7; D possibly corresponds to TRBD2 (5 bases). Germline lookup yields CDR1 SNHLY and CDR2 FYNNEI. V was trimmed by 7 bases and J by 2 bases, leaving 9 bases between them. This CDR3 spans 12 amino acids. The CDR3 loop reads CASTPGTYEQYF. Written as DNA, the CDR3 is TGTGCCAGCACCCCGGGGACCTACGAGCAGTACTTC.

The rearrangement links TRBV7-9 to TRBJ1-1, with D tentatively TRBD1 (6 bases). Trimming pared 2 bases from V and 1 base from J, leaving 14 bases between. Per the germline V gene, CDR1 is SEHNR and CDR2 is FQNEAQ (reference sequence). CDR3 length equals 16 residues. Here the CDR3 reads CASSLWGRGENTEAFF. The CDR3 DNA sequence: TGTGCCAGCAGCTTATGGGGGCGGGGGGAGAACACTGAAGCTTTCTTT.

This clone is medium-sized within its sample. The chain recombines TRBV4-2 with TRBJ2-5; 12 bases map to TRBD2. The germline gives CDR1 LGHNA, CDR2 YNFKEQ. Trimming at V came to 0 bases and at J to 5 bases, leaving 4 bases not matched to a gene. The CDR3 covers 16 residues. In DNA, the CDR3 is TGTGCCAGCAGCCAAGATCCTAGCGGGGGGGCGGAGACCCAGTACTTC. Residues: CASSQDPSGGAETQYF.

This rearrangement joins TRBV2 to TRBJ1-1; TRBD1 agrees at 10 bases. V dropped 4 bases and J dropped 3; count of bases not matched to a gene: 8. CDR3 length equals 16 residues. Germline V CDR1 and CDR2: SNHLY, FYNNEI. The CDR3 is CASSVSSGTGDTEAFF. CDR3 DNA: TGTGCCAGCAGTGTCTCATCCGGGACAGGGGACACTGAAGCTTTCTTT.

The chain joins TRBV5-6 to TRBJ2-2, with a possible D match to TRBD2 (6 bases). Per germline, CDR1 SGHDT and CDR2 YYEEEE. Deletions cut 2 bases from V and 2 bases from J, with 13 bases between. The CDR3 is 16 residues long. CDR3 nucleotides: TGTGCCAGCAGCTTTACTTGGAGGGTAAACACCGGGGAGCTGTTTTTT. Amino acid sequence: CASSFTWRVNTGELFF.

The gene calls are TRBV6-5 and TRBJ1-3; no clear D. Germline V gives CDR1 MNHEY, CDR2 SVGAGI. V was shortened by 4 bases and J by 0 bases, with 13 bases between the two germline ends. CDR3 length equals 16 residues. As DNA, the CDR3 is TGTGCCAGCAGTTCATTAGCCCGTTCCTCTGGAAACACCATATATTTT. Encoded protein: CASSSLARSSGNTIYF.

The chain joins TRBV5-4 to TRBJ2-5, with D tentatively TRBD2 (6 bases). Germline V gene lookup returns CDR1 SGHNT and CDR2 YYREEE (reference sequence). This CDR3 is 16 amino acids long. V lost 1 base, J lost 5 bases, and 18 bases lay in between. CDR3 region: CASSLPGTSVWETQYF. The CDR3 bases are TGTGCCAGCAGCTTGCCCGGGACTTCAGTTTGGGAGACCCAGTACTTC. Looking up the rest from reference TRBV5-4 and TRBJ2-5 gives the full variable domain: ETGVTQSPTHLIKTRGQQVTLRCSSQSGHNTVSWYQQALGQGPQFIFQYYREEENGRGNFPPRFSGLQFPNYSSELNVNALELDDSALYLCASSLPGTSVWETQYFGPGTRLLVL.

The rearrangement joins TRBV15 to TRBJ2-5; 13 bases are a match to TRBD2. Germline V lookup: CDR1 LNHNV, CDR2 YYDKDF (reference sequence). The CDR3 consists of 19 residues. V dropped 5 bases and J dropped 5; count of bases not matched to a gene: 17. CDR3 residues: CATSGWTSGGQIHRETQYF. Here the CDR3 DNA reads TGTGCCACCAGCGGCTGGACTAGCGGGGGACAAATTCACCGGGAGACCCAGTACTTC.

The rearrangement uses TRBV4-2 and TRBJ2-7; tentatively, D is TRBD2 (6 bases). Trimming left V 5 bases short and J 5 bases short, with 13 bases between. Germline CDR1 and CDR2: LGHNA and YNFKEQ. This CDR3 has 13 amino acids. CDR3 sequence (DNA): TGTGCCAGCAGCGGGGGAGGAGCGCACGAGCAGTACTTC. Residues: CASSGGGAHEQYF.

The chain combines TRBV19 with TRBJ1-2, with a weak D call TRBD1 (6 bases). Germline V gene lookup returns CDR1 LNHDA and CDR2 SQIVND (reference sequence). V dropped 11 bases and J dropped 0 bases, with 22 bases sitting between them. The CDR3 consists of 16 residues. CDR3 in amino acids: CAAKSSGAGPNYGYTF. The CDR3 DNA is TGTGCCGCGAAGAGTTCGGGGGCAGGCCCTAACTATGGCTACACCTTC.

The chain joins TRBV7-9 to TRBJ2-7, with TRBD1 matching 10 bases. V lost 8 bases to trimming and J lost 4 bases; unmatched junction nucleotides: 5. The CDR3 has 13 residues. CDR1 SEHNR and CDR2 FQNEAQ come from the germline V gene (reference sequence). The CDR3, as DNA: TGTGCCAGCGTCCCGGACAGGGGGTACGAGCAGTACTTC. The encoded protein is CASVPDRGYEQYF.

The chain uses TRBV19 and TRBJ2-5; D call uncertain. CDR1 LNHDA and CDR2 SQIVND come from the germline V gene (reference sequence). Trimming removed 4 bases at V and 5 bases at J, with 14 bases between. The CDR3 loop spans 14 amino acids. CDR3 sequence: CASSRITGGETQYF. The CDR3 nucleotides read TGTGCCAGTAGTAGGATAACGGGTGGGGAGACCCAGTACTTC.

The chain couples TRBV5-8 to TRBJ2-1; D remains ambiguous. Germline CDR1 and CDR2: SGHTS and YDEGEE. Deletions cut 1 base from V and 6 bases from J, with 11 bases between. This CDR3 is built from 14 residues. CDR3 sequence (DNA): TGTGCCAGCAGCTTGCGGTGGGGTCTCAATGAGCAGTTCTTC. As protein: CASSLRWGLNEQFF.

This clone has more than one count but fewer than ten. The chain employs TRBV23-1 and TRBJ1-4, with D hard to call. TRBV23-1 is annotated as an ORF whose role is uncertain. The V end lost 4 bases, the J end lost 8 bases, and 17 bases lay between the germline ends. CDR3 length equals 15 residues. CDR3 DNA: TGCGCCAGCAGTCCGCCCGGGCATGTACACGAAAAACTGTTTTTT. It yields the protein CASSPPGHVHEKLFF.

This rearrangement joins TRBV12-5 to TRBJ1-1; no clear D gene. Germline V gene sequence: CDR1 LGHNT, CDR2 FRNRAP. Trimming stripped 2 bases from V and 4 bases from J, with 11 bases between. This CDR3 contains 14 residues. The CDR3 here is CASGLSGMVTEAFF. DNA for the CDR3: TGTGCTAGTGGTTTGTCAGGAATGGTCACTGAAGCTTTCTTT.

The chain combines TRBV7-8 with TRBJ1-2; D not certain. Trimming shortened V by 1 base and J by 8 bases, and 17 bases separated the two germline ends. The CDR3 is made up of 15 amino acids. Per germline, CDR1 SGHVS and CDR2 FQNEAQ. CDR3 coding DNA: TGTGCCAGCAGCTTAGGGGTAGGCCCAAGGATCGGCTACACCTTC. This gives the protein CASSLGVGPRIGYTF.

The chain combines TRBV27 with TRBJ1-6; no reliable D call. The CDR3 runs to 13 residues. CDR1 is MNHEY, CDR2 SMNVEV, per germline (reference sequence). Trimming took off 5 bases at V and 10 bases at J, with 12 bases between the two ends. The CDR3 region has the DNA TGTGCCAGCAGTCTCACAGAGATGTCACCCCTCCACTTT. This translates into CASSLTEMSPLHF.

V gene TRBV4-1 combines with J gene TRBJ2-7; D may be TRBD1 (5 bases). The CDR3 covers 15 residues. V was shortened by 2 bases and J by 3 bases, with 14 bases between the two germline ends. Germline lookup yields CDR1 MGHRA and CDR2 YSYEKL. The CDR3 sequence is CASSQIYDSIYEQYF. The CDR3 region has the DNA TGCGCCAGCAGCCAAATTTACGACAGCATCTACGAGCAGTACTTC.

This clone was seen once. The gene calls are TRBV30 and TRBJ1-2; D remains unclear. V was shortened by 2 bases and J by 1 base, with 2 bases between the two germline ends. This CDR3 is built from 11 residues. The V gene's germline CDR1 is GTSNPN and CDR2 SVGIG (reference sequence). The CDR3 region is CAWSINYGYTF. The CDR3 nucleotides are TGTGCCTGGAGTATTAACTATGGCTACACCTTC.

V is TRBV6-5 and J is TRBJ2-2; 7 bases match TRBD2. CDR1 MNHEY and CDR2 SVGAGI come from the germline V gene. There are 12 residues in the CDR3. Trimming took 6 bases from V and 7 from J; bases not matched to a gene: 2. The CDR3 loop reads CASRWGGGELFF. In DNA form, the CDR3 reads TGTGCCAGCAGGTGGGGGGGCGGGGAGCTGTTTTTT.

This clone showed up just once. This chain uses TRBV5-4 with TRBJ2-7; 10 bases line up with TRBD1. Trimming took 6 bases from V and 4 from J; bases not matched to a gene: 10. Germline V gene lookup returns CDR1 SGHNT and CDR2 YYREEE (reference sequence). CDR3 length: 15 amino acids. In nucleotides, the CDR3 is TGTGCCAGCACCACCGGGACAGGGGAGGTTTACGAGCAGTACTTC. Protein sequence: CASTTGTGEVYEQYF.

This clone came up a few times. The V and J genes are TRBV2 and TRBJ2-2; D is ambiguous. Trimming took off 0 bases at V and 3 bases at J, with 2 bases between the two ends. There are 13 residues in the CDR3. Germline assignment: CDR1 SNHLY and CDR2 FYNNEI. The CDR3 loop reads CASSEAYTGELFF. The CDR3 nucleotides read TGTGCCAGCAGTGAAGCGTACACCGGGGAGCTGTTTTTT.

This clone was counted a single time. The chain recombines TRBV30 with TRBJ1-4; D may be TRBD1 (6 bases). Germline CDR1 reads GTSNPN; CDR2 reads SVGIG (reference sequence). The CDR3 length is 14 residues. V dropped 3 bases and J dropped 8 bases, with 16 bases sitting between them. As DNA, the CDR3 is TGTGCCTGGAGGGCCGGGGGGGCCGGGGAAAAACTGTTTTTT. Encoded protein: CAWRAGGAGEKLFF.

The chain uses TRBV29-1 and TRBJ1-2; 9 bases fit TRBD1. This CDR3 is built from 16 residues. Trimming removed 5 bases from V and 5 bases from J; junction bases left unmatched: 15. In germline, CDR1 is SQVTM, CDR2 ANQGSEA. As DNA, the CDR3 is TGCAGCGTTCAAAGCATACCACAGGGGGCTGGGTATGGCTACACCTTC. Translated: CSVQSIPQGAGYGYTF.

This clone was found a few times. This chain joins TRBV6-5 and TRBJ2-7; the D is unclear. CDR1 and CDR2 from the germline V gene are MNHEY and SVGAGI. This CDR3 contains 14 residues. Trimming cost V 6 bases and J 0 bases, with 12 bases left between them. CDR3 protein: CASSWAPHSYEQYF. In DNA form, the CDR3 reads TGTGCCAGCAGCTGGGCCCCCCACTCCTACGAGCAGTACTTC.

The J gene is TRBJ2-3, the V gene TRBV29-1; D gene ambiguous. Germline CDR1 is SQVTM and CDR2 is ANQGSEA. The CDR3 has 15 amino acids. The V end was cut by 5 bases, the J end by 1 base, with 16 bases between. The CDR3 region is CSVPFNPGRTDTQYF. CDR3 in DNA: TGCAGCGTTCCTTTCAACCCCGGCCGCACAGATACGCAGTATTTT.